These 4 T cell receptor beta chains came from one sample sequenced in a study of T cells in Graves' hyperthyroidism and ophthalmopathy. Template material for amplifying TCR beta CDR3 regions consisted of RNA transcripts. The HTBI set primed first-round TCR CDR3 RT-PCR. Via MiXCR, TCRdb re-called the multiplex PCR reads, giving one row per CDR3 protein. The top ten clones hold around 31% of a sample with 280,000 or so distinct CDR3 sequences, approximately 14% of them seen once. Source material: blood. The source is a woman aged 45-65 years with Graves' hyperthyroidism that later progressed to Graves' ophthalmopathy.

This clonotype came up many times. The J gene is TRBJ2-3, the V gene TRBV28; 9 bases line up with TRBD2. Trimming took 7 bases from V and 0 from J; bases not matched to a gene: 8. This CDR3 is 16 amino acids long. The germline CDR1 and CDR2 sequences are MDHEN and SYDVKM. The CDR3 is CASNEIGLASTDTQYF. For the CDR3, the DNA is TGTGCCAGCAATGAGATCGGACTAGCGAGCACAGATACGCAGTATTTT.

For the CDR3, the DNA is TGTGCCAGCAGTTTAAACCTTCAGGGGGCGCGGAATTCACCCCTCCACTTT. Translating gives CASSLNLQGARNSPLHF. The chain combines TRBV28 with TRBJ1-6; 8 positions agree with TRBD1. J was trimmed by 7 bases and V by 2 bases; bases with no gene match: 10. The CDR3 is made up of 17 amino acids. Looked up from germline, CDR1 is MDHEN and CDR2 is SYDVKM.

At least ten counts were recorded for this clonotype. This chain joins TRBV2 and TRBJ2-7; D is unresolved. The CDR3 consists of 12 residues. The ends were cut back, 8 bases at V and 4 bases at J, with 12 bases in the middle. CDR1 and CDR2 (germline): SNHLY, FYNNEI. In nucleotides, the CDR3 is TGTGCCAGCGGGCCCTGGCGGTACGAGCAGTACTTC. Translating it yields CASGPWRYEQYF. Supplemented by reference TRBV2 and TRBJ2-7, the full variable domain reads EPEVTQTPSHQVTQMGQEVILRCVPISNHLYFYWYRQILGQKVEFLVSFYNNEISEKSEIFDDQFSVERPDGSNFTLKIRSTKLEDSAMYFCASGPWRYEQYFGPGTRLTVT.

The chain is built from TRBV19 and TRBJ2-7; weak D call: TRBD2 (6 bases). The CDR3 has 13 residues. Between the trimmed V and J ends, which lost 8 bases and 0 bases, there was a span of 11 bases. Germline assignment: CDR1 LNHDA and CDR2 SQIVND (reference sequence). CDR3 in DNA: TGTGCCAGTTCGTCGGACTACTCCTACGAGCAGTACTTC. Translating gives CASSSDYSYEQYF. Full variable domain (rest looked up from reference TRBV19 and TRBJ2-7): DGGITQSPKYLFRKEGQNVTLSCEQNLNHDAMYWYRQDPGQGLRLIYYSQIVNDFQKGDIAEGYSVSREKKESFPLTVTSAQKNPTAFYLCASSSDYSYEQYFGPGTRLTVT.